The 25 T cell receptor beta chains below all came from one sample that was sequenced in a study of shared clonotypes between healthy human individuals. Repertoires were generated with immunoSEQ multiplex PCR, while TCRdb's copy carries only in-frame clones and drops some. The profile shows nearly 500,000 clones, roughly four fifths of them singletons. Source material: PBMCs. The receptors stem from a woman between 40 and 55 years old in good health. Some clones in this sample may be carry-over from other donors' samples.

Points on this clone: The same CDR3 arises from other DNA sequences in this sample as well. The chain links TRBV19 to TRBJ2-7, with TRBD1 matching 9 bases. This CDR3 region has 15 residues. Germline values: CDR1 LNHDA, CDR2 SQIVND (reference sequence). V shed 4 bases and J 2 bases; nucleotides not matched to a gene: 6. CDR3 sequence: CASSTDRGGAYEQYF. The DNA of the CDR3 is TGTGCCAGTAGTACGGACAGGGGTGGGGCCTACGAGCAGTACTTC.

This rearrangement joins TRBV4-1 to TRBJ2-1; 10 nucleotides align to TRBD2. This CDR3 has 16 amino acids. V shed 8 bases and J 5 bases; nucleotides not matched to a gene: 12. Germline assignment: CDR1 MGHRA and CDR2 YSYEKL. In DNA, the CDR3 is TGCGCCAGCCGGTTTGGAGCGGGAGGGAACCACAATGAGCAGTTCTTC. Its translation is CASRFGAGGNHNEQFF.

The rearrangement links TRBV6-5 to TRBJ2-5; tentatively, D is TRBD1 (6 bases). CDR1 and CDR2 from the germline V gene are MNHEY and SVGAGI. The CDR3 loop spans 16 amino acids. V was shortened by 0 bases and J by 5 bases, with 16 bases between the two germline ends. CDR3 amino acids: CASSYSHRDRRETQYF. The CDR3, as DNA: TGTGCCAGCAGTTACTCCCACCGCGACAGGCGGGAGACCCAGTACTTC.

This clone was observed a single time. A far bigger clonotype differs at one base, so this is likely a read error. The V and J genes are TRBV12-5 and TRBJ2-1; no clear D gene. The germline CDR1 and CDR2 sequences are LGHNT and FRNRAP. CDR3 size: 11 residues. Here the CDR3 DNA reads TGTGCTAGTGGTTTTTACAATGGGCAGTTCTTC. Translated, it gives CASGFYNGQFF.

Turning to this clone: A much larger clone is a single base away; this may be a read error. CDR3 region: CASSLLAPGQGGDQPQHF. The CDR3 DNA reads TGTGCCAGCAGTTTATTGGCACCGGGACAGGGGGGGGATCAGCCCCAGCATTTT. The chain links TRBV27 to TRBJ1-5, with TRBD1 matching 11 bases. Germline V CDR1 and CDR2: MNHEY, SMNVEV (reference sequence). The ends lost 1 base at V and 5 bases at J; junction bases unmatched: 10. The CDR3 extends over 18 amino acids.

V gene TRBV25-1 combines with J gene TRBJ2-7, with D perhaps assigned TRBD1 or TRBD2 (5 bases each). Trimming removed 3 bases from V and 6 bases from J, with 15 bases in between. CDR3 length: 14 amino acids. CDR1 and CDR2 (germline): MGHDK, SYGVNS. CDR3 sequence: CASSESGGSSEQYF. The DNA for the CDR3 is TGTGCCAGCAGTGAGAGTGGGGGTTCCAGCGAGCAGTACTTC.

This clone was counted a few times. The genes are TRBV27 and TRBJ2-7; 8 bases are shared with TRBD2. The V gene's germline CDR1 is MNHEY and CDR2 SMNVEV (reference sequence). This CDR3 region has 15 residues. The V gene end was trimmed by 2 bases and the J gene end by 0 bases; junction bases not matched to a gene: 3. The CDR3 DNA follows: TGTGCCAGCAGTTTAGACGGGAGGGTCTCCTACGAGCAGTACTTC. It translates to CASSLDGRVSYEQYF.

CDR3 amino acids: CASSDRSSGNTIYF. The CDR3 nucleotides are TGTGCCAGCAGCGACAGGAGCTCTGGAAACACCATATATTTT. V gene TRBV5-6 combines with J gene TRBJ1-3; possible D gene TRBD1, 6 bases. V shed 4 bases and J shed 0 bases, with 8 bases lying between them. Germline CDR1 SGHDT, CDR2 YYEEEE. CDR3 length: 14 amino acids.

Points on this clone: A much larger clone lies a single base off, so this may be a read error. Other DNA variants within this sample encode the same CDR3. The chain uses TRBV4-3 and TRBJ2-1, with 9 bases lining up with TRBD2. The CDR3 contains 16 residues. Trimming cost V 1 base and J 7 bases; bases outside gene matches: 8. Germline V gene lookup returns CDR1 LGHNA and CDR2 YSLEER. For the CDR3, the DNA is TGCGCCAGCAGCCAAGTGGGGACTAGCACTTGGAATGAGCAGTTCTTC. It yields the protein CASSQVGTSTWNEQFF.

The chain employs TRBV27 and TRBJ2-5; TRBD1 is a possible D gene (6 bases). Trimming left V 5 bases short and J 1 base short, with 8 bases between. The CDR3 contains 13 residues. Germline V gives CDR1 MNHEY, CDR2 SMNVEV (reference sequence). The CDR3 here is CASSPQGQETQYF. The CDR3 DNA reads TGTGCCAGCAGTCCACAGGGCCAAGAGACCCAGTACTTC.

A remark on this clone: This may come from a read error, since a much larger clone is one base off. The genes are TRBV7-9 and TRBJ1-4, with D maybe TRBD1 (6 bases). Germline loops: CDR1 SEHNR, CDR2 FQNEAQ (reference sequence). This CDR3 region has 16 residues. Here the CDR3 reads CAGSLGGIGGNEKLFF. DNA for the CDR3: TGTGCCGGCAGCTTAGGTGGTATAGGGGGGAATGAAAAACTGTTTTTT.

The chain is built from TRBV27 and TRBJ1-1; D ambiguous. Germline V CDR1 and CDR2: MNHEY, SMNVEV (reference sequence). CDR3 length: 13 amino acids. V was pared by 2 bases and J by 1 base, with 5 bases between. The DNA of the CDR3 is TGTGCCAGCAGTTTAATGCGGAACACTGAAGCTTTCTTT. Translation: CASSLMRNTEAFF.

The chain has TRBV7-3 and TRBJ2-1; D is ambiguous. The CDR3 runs to 13 residues. CDR1 is SGHTA, CDR2 FQGTGA, per germline. The ends were cut back, 4 bases at V and 5 bases at J, with 9 bases in the middle. CDR3 in amino acids: CASSSYRDNEQFF. CDR3 nucleotides: TGTGCCAGCAGCTCGTATAGGGACAATGAGCAGTTCTTC.

The sample holds one count of this clone. This chain connects TRBV30 to TRBJ2-3, with D possibly being TRBD2 (5 bases). Trimming shortened V by 2 bases and J by 4 bases, and 10 bases separated the two germline ends. This CDR3 is 13 amino acids long. Germline CDR1 and CDR2: GTSNPN and SVGIG (reference sequence). The CDR3 DNA reads as TGTGCCTGGAGTTCTCACGGGGCAGATACGCAGTATTTT. Residues: CAWSSHGADTQYF.

For this clone: No DNA is shown, since the ends of the CDR3 on it are uncertain; the CDR3 is the one TCRdb lists. The chain links TRBV21-1 to TRBJ1-4; the DNA was not compared with TRBD1, the D call given in the table. TRBV21-1 has pseudogene status. The CDR3 contains 15 residues when both ends are counted. The CDR3 sequence is CASSKWGTGSEKLFF.

This clone has a handful of counts. This may arise from a read error, as a much more abundant clone is one base away. This same CDR3 is encoded by further DNA sequences in the sample. The chain's CDR3 is CASSPKSWRAAYEQYF. CDR3 bases: TGCGCCAGCAGCCCCAAATCATGGAGGGCAGCGTACGAGCAGTACTTC. J is TRBJ2-7 and V is TRBV4-1; tentatively, D is TRBD2 (6 bases). This CDR3 comprises 16 residues. Deletions cut 4 bases from V and 4 bases from J, with 20 bases between. Germline values: CDR1 MGHRA, CDR2 YSYEKL.

The V call is TRBV11-2, the J call TRBJ2-7, with 8 bases aligning to TRBD2. From germline, CDR1 is SGHAT and CDR2 FQNNGV. The CDR3 extends over 14 amino acids. The V gene end was trimmed by 0 bases and the J gene end by 6 bases; junction bases not matched to a gene: 4. The CDR3 loop is CASSLDRLASEQYF. The CDR3 bases are TGTGCCAGCAGCTTAGATAGACTAGCGTCCGAGCAGTACTTC.

J is TRBJ2-7 and V is TRBV28, with TRBD2 as a possible D gene (5 bases). The CDR3 runs to 13 residues. Germline lookup yields CDR1 MDHEN and CDR2 SYDVKM. V dropped 6 bases and J dropped 0 bases, with 9 bases sitting between them. For the CDR3, the DNA is TGTGCCAGCAGGAGGGTTAGCTCCTACGAGCAGTACTTC. As protein: CASRRVSSYEQYF.

This clone showed up many times. The sample carries other DNA sequences with the same CDR3. The chain employs TRBV4-2 and TRBJ2-6, with D uncertain. The germline gives CDR1 LGHNA, CDR2 YNFKEQ. The CDR3 extends over 16 amino acids. The V gene lost 0 bases and the J gene lost 0 bases, with 6 bases spanning the gap. CDR3 nucleotide sequence: TGTGCCAGCAGCCAAGATCAGAGCTCTGGGGCCAACGTCCTGACTTTC. It codes for CASSQDQSSGANVLTF.

J is TRBJ2-5 and V is TRBV18, with 7 bases matching TRBD1. Germline assignment: CDR1 KGHSH and CDR2 LQKENI. CDR3 length: 14 amino acids. The V and J ends lost 2 bases and 5 bases, in that order; junction bases with no gene match: 5. CDR3 nucleotide sequence: TGTGCCAGCTCACCATTAACAGGGGACGAGACCCAGTACTTC. This encodes CASSPLTGDETQYF.

In its sample, this clone was seen once. The J gene is TRBJ1-5, the V gene TRBV28; 7 bases match TRBD1. This CDR3 comprises 15 residues. The junction had 9 bases not matched to a gene; V was cut back by 5 bases and J by 5 bases. The germline V gene has CDR1 MDHEN and CDR2 SYDVKM. The CDR3 loop reads CASSPRQGHHQPQHF. CDR3 DNA: TGTGCCAGCAGTCCTCGACAGGGCCACCATCAGCCCCAGCATTTT.

This chain joins TRBV10-3 and TRBJ2-4; possible D gene TRBD2, 5 bases. The length of the CDR3 is 13 residues. Germline-derived CDR1 and CDR2 are ENHRY and SYGVKD. Deletions cut 8 bases from V and 9 bases from J, with 17 bases between. This CDR3 is CAIQAGPGSIQYF. The CDR3 bases are TGTGCCATCCAGGCCGGTCCGGGGTCCATTCAGTACTTC.

In its sample, this clone was seen a few times. Other DNA variants within this sample encode the same CDR3. The chain links TRBV5-1 to TRBJ2-1, with a possible D match to TRBD2 (6 bases). V shed 0 bases and J shed 8 bases, with 15 bases lying between them. Germline V gene lookup returns CDR1 SGHRS and CDR2 YFSETQ. CDR3 length: 15 residues. CDR3 region: CASSLEGGRGDEQFF. Written as DNA, the CDR3 is TGCGCCAGCAGCTTGGAGGGAGGTCGGGGAGATGAGCAGTTCTTC.

The chain combines TRBV9 with TRBJ1-2, with 8 bases aligning to TRBD1. The germline gives CDR1 SGDLS, CDR2 YYNGEE. The length of the CDR3 is 13 residues. V shed 3 bases, J shed 7 bases, and the junction held 5 bases outside the gene matches. CDR3 in DNA: TGTGCCAGCAGCGAAGACAGGGGCAGTGGCTACACCTTC. Its protein product is CASSEDRGSGYTF.

The J gene is TRBJ1-4, the V gene TRBV6-1; 8 bases map to TRBD1. CDR3 size: 15 residues. In germline, CDR1 is MNHNS, CDR2 SASEGT. Germline trimming cut 2 bases from V and 4 bases from J; bases unmatched to any gene: 3. The CDR3, as DNA: TGTGCCAGCAGTGAACAGGGGGCGAATAATGAAAAACTGTTTTTT. It is translated as CASSEQGANNEKLFF.